This TCR beta chain was recovered during a study of Ad26.COV2.S vaccination and SARS-CoV-2 variants. About the research overall: Ad26.COV2.S given intramuscularly, once or twice 56 days apart.

Noted treatment: roughly 20 received Ad26.COV2.S at low or high dose, single or two shots; 5 received placebo; per-sample allocation not given. Samples analyzed were those drawn on day 63 after the first vaccine or placebo injection. Here immunoSEQ multiplex PCR was the method, and the copy in TCRdb shows in-frame clones only, minus some. The sample consists of about 320,000 clones, about 86% of them appearing once. This CDR3 comprises 15 residues. Trimming pared 3 bases from V and 7 bases from J, leaving 16 bases between. The V gene's germline CDR1 is KGHSH and CDR2 LQKENI. The J gene is TRBJ1-5, the V gene TRBV18; D is possibly TRBD1 (5 bases). Material: peripheral blood, obtained in a trial of Ad26.COV2.S vaccine versus placebo. The sequence was collected from a person between 18 and 59 years old who received the Ad26.COV2.S COVID-19 vaccine or a placebo. The CDR3 region has the DNA TGTGCCAGCTCACCCGGGCGGGGGGATTTACAGCCCCAGCATTTT. This translates into CASSPGRGDLQPQHF. Based on the CDR3 plus reference TRBV18 and TRBJ1-5, the full variable domain is NAGVMQNPRHLVRRRGQEARLRCSPMKGHSHVYWYRQLPEEGLKFMVYLQKENIIDESGMPKERFSAEFPKEGPSILRIQQVVRGDSAAYFCASSPGRGDLQPQHFGDGTRLSIL.